The next 17 T cell receptor beta chains were all read from a single sample in a study of T cells after posttransplantation cyclophosphamide. This table comes from immunoSEQ multiplex PCR, and its TCRdb copy is limited to in-frame clones, with some not included. The record shows tens of thousands of clones for this sample, with no singletons present. The sample was PBMCs. The receptors originated from a man aged 40-49 years in good health, CMV-negative, and a related stem cell transplant donor.

This clone was found many times. The rearrangement joins TRBV11-2 to TRBJ2-5, with 8 nucleotides matching TRBD2. V shed 5 bases, J shed 2 bases, and the junction held 10 bases outside the gene matches. Germline V gives CDR1 SGHAT, CDR2 FQNNGV. The CDR3 runs to 16 residues. The CDR3 here is CASSTGLREEQETQYF. CDR3 DNA sequence: TGTGCCAGCAGCACAGGGTTGCGGGAGGAACAAGAGACCCAGTACTTC.

In its sample, this clone was seen many times. This sequence joins TRBV7-6 and TRBJ2-7; no firm D call. There are 11 residues in the CDR3. The germline V and J ends were trimmed by 5 bases and 6 bases, with 8 bases remaining between them. The germline V gene encodes CDR1 SGHVS and CDR2 FNYEAQ. CDR3 residues: CASSPGFEQYF. The CDR3 DNA follows: TGTGCCAGCAGCCCCGGTTTCGAGCAGTACTTC.

This clone was observed at least ten times. The chain recombines TRBV2 with TRBJ1-5, with D possibly being TRBD1 (5 bases). V lost 5 bases, J lost 3 bases, and 11 bases lay in between. CDR1 and CDR2 (germline): SNHLY, FYNNEI. The CDR3 spans 14 residues. In DNA, the CDR3 is TGTGCCAGCAGTTCTCAGGGTTCCAATCAGCCCCAGCATTTT. Protein sequence: CASSSQGSNQPQHF.

This clone was counted ten times or more. This sequence joins TRBV9 and TRBJ2-1; TRBD2 matches 11 bases. This CDR3 is built from 18 residues. Germline CDR1 SGDLS, CDR2 YYNGEE. Germline trimming cut 4 bases from V and 6 bases from J; bases unmatched to any gene: 15. CDR3 nucleotides: TGTGCCAGCAGCCTCTCCGCTGGGCTAGCGGGAGGAAGCAATGAGCAGTTCTTC. Protein product: CASSLSAGLAGGSNEQFF.

This clone was observed many times. The rearrangement uses TRBV14 and TRBJ1-4; the D gene is possibly TRBD1 (6 bases). The CDR3 is 15 amino acids. Germline loops: CDR1 SGHDN, CDR2 FVKESK. V shed 3 bases and J shed 3 bases, with 11 bases lying between them. In nucleotides, the CDR3 is TGTGCCAGCAGCCACAAAGGACAGCCTAATGAAAAACTGTTTTTT. It specifies CASSHKGQPNEKLFF.

The chain combines TRBV7-2 with TRBJ2-5; TRBD2 is a possible D gene (6 bases). The better agreement between TRBJ2-7 and the DNA end casts doubt on the J call. The CDR3 consists of 16 residues. Germline V gene sequence: CDR1 SGHTA, CDR2 FQGNSA. The CDR3 reads CASSLSHGDFNYEQYF. The DNA for the CDR3 is TGTGCCAGCAGTCTATCCCACGGGGACTTCAACTACGAGCAGTACTTC.

This clone was counted ten times or more. The chain uses TRBV10-3 and TRBJ2-6; possibly TRBD2 for D (5 bases). V lost 10 bases and J 0 bases, leaving 10 bases between the germline ends. Germline values: CDR1 ENHRY, CDR2 SYGVKD. CDR3 length: 14 amino acids. This chain's CDR3 is CATTSGSGANVLTF. CDR3 DNA sequence: TGTGCCACTACCAGCGGCTCTGGGGCCAACGTCCTGACTTTC.

The table lists this clone with many counts. The rearrangement uses TRBV2 and TRBJ2-7; 10 nucleotides line up with TRBD1. This CDR3 is 15 amino acids long. The germline gives CDR1 SNHLY, CDR2 FYNNEI. CDR3 DNA: TGTGCCAGCAGTGAATGGGGGACAGGGGATTACGTGCAGTACGTC. Translating it yields CASSEWGTGDYVQYV.

By share of the sample, this clone is medium-sized. CDR3 DNA: TGTGCCAGCAATGCGGGAGGGGGGGGTGAGCAGTTCTTC. It encodes CASNAGGGGEQFF. The V gene is TRBV7-3, the J gene TRBJ2-1; 9 bases agree with TRBD2. This CDR3 contains 13 residues. V gave up 7 bases and J gave up 9 bases; unmatched junction bases: 7. CDR1 is SGHTA and CDR2 is FQGTGA in the germline V gene.

Ten or more counts support this clone. V gene TRBV11-3 combines with J gene TRBJ2-3; D unclear. CDR1 SGHNT and CDR2 YENEEA come from the germline V gene. This CDR3 comprises 12 residues. Trimming took off 4 bases at V and 1 base at J, with 3 bases between the two ends. CDR3 region: CASSSGTDTQYF. The DNA of the CDR3 is TGTGCCAGCAGCTCGGGCACAGATACGCAGTATTTT.

The rearrangement uses TRBV6-1 and TRBJ2-3; unclear D gene. V was cut by 7 bases and J by 0 bases, with 14 bases left in between. Per the germline V gene, CDR1 is MNHNS and CDR2 is SASEGT. The CDR3 runs to 15 residues. In nucleotides, the CDR3 is TGTGCCAGCACCGTGCTCAGGTCTAGCACAGATACGCAGTATTTT. It translates to CASTVLRSSTDTQYF.

This clone was detected ten times or more. The rearrangement links TRBV19 to TRBJ2-5, with 9 positions matching TRBD2. CDR3 size: 15 residues. CDR1 LNHDA and CDR2 SQIVND come from the germline V gene (reference sequence). V shed 0 bases and J 5 bases; nucleotides not matched to a gene: 4. The chain's CDR3 is CASSIEAGGYETQYF. The CDR3 DNA reads as TGTGCCAGTAGTATAGAAGCGGGGGGATACGAGACCCAGTACTTC.

This clone was detected many times. The V gene is TRBV5-6, the J gene TRBJ2-1; TRBD2 matches at 9 bases. Germline V gives CDR1 SGHDT, CDR2 YYEEEE. V was pared by 3 bases and J by 5 bases, with 9 bases of the junction left unmatched. CDR3 length: 16 residues. This CDR3 is CASSSGTSRGHNEQFF. The DNA of the CDR3 is TGTGCCAGCAGCTCCGGGACTAGCAGGGGACACAATGAGCAGTTCTTC.

The table lists this clone with many counts. The chain recombines TRBV18 with TRBJ2-3; D call uncertain. CDR1 and CDR2 (germline): KGHSH, LQKENI. The CDR3 loop spans 13 amino acids. The ends were cut back, 2 bases at V and 2 bases at J, with 5 bases in the middle. CDR3 nucleotides: TGTGCCAGCTCACCAGGCCACACAGATACGCAGTATTTT. Translating gives CASSPGHTDTQYF.

The sample holds many counts of this clone. The CDR3 spells CASSLAPQEYQPQHF. The CDR3 DNA reads as TGTGCCAGCAGCTTAGCTCCGCAGGAATATCAGCCCCAGCATTTT. The chain has TRBV7-2 and TRBJ1-5; no clear D gene. CDR1 and CDR2 from the germline V gene are SGHTA and FQGNSA. Trimming cost V 0 bases and J 5 bases, with 11 bases left between them. This CDR3 region has 15 residues.

This clone was counted ten times or more. The V gene is TRBV14, the J gene TRBJ1-1; D possibly corresponds to TRBD1 (5 bases). CDR1 and CDR2 (germline): SGHDN, FVKESK. Trimming took 4 bases from V and 0 from J, leaving 12 bases between them. This CDR3 region has 15 residues. CDR3 loop: CASSPWGVLNTEAFF. DNA of the CDR3: TGTGCCAGCAGCCCCTGGGGGGTTCTGAACACTGAAGCTTTCTTT.

This clone was observed at least ten times. The chain couples TRBV11-2 to TRBJ2-7; D gene ambiguous. Trimming removed 0 bases from V and 3 bases from J, with 3 bases in between. The V gene's germline CDR1 is SGHAT and CDR2 FQNNGV. The CDR3 totals 12 residues. The chain's CDR3 is CASSLDGYEQYF. The CDR3 DNA reads TGTGCCAGCAGCTTAGACGGCTACGAGCAGTACTTC.